What follows are 16 T cell receptor beta chains derived from one specimen sequenced in a study of T-cell memory formation after mild COVID-19. One entry per CDR3 protein, called by TCRdb with MiXCR from the 5' RACE reads. The sample includes 550,000 to 700,000 distinct CDR3 sequences, over 15% of them seen just once. Sequencing input: PBMCs or a T cell subset sorted from them (not recorded which). These receptors were taken from an adult woman who had mild COVID-19 (a few samples of this study predate the infection). Cell type and time point are not known.

V is TRBV7-2 and J is TRBJ2-5; 13 bases agree with TRBD2. The germline V gene encodes CDR1 SGHTA and CDR2 FQGNSA. CDR3 size: 17 residues. V shed 4 bases and J 4 bases; nucleotides not matched to a gene: 9. CDR3: CASSWGTSGATRETQYF. The CDR3 DNA reads TGTGCCAGCAGCTGGGGGACTAGCGGGGCCACCCGAGAGACCCAGTACTTC.

This clonotype appeared a few times. The V and J genes are TRBV29-1 and TRBJ1-2, with D possibly TRBD1 on 5 matching bases. CDR3 length: 12 amino acids. The V end was cut by 6 bases, the J end by 6 bases, with 14 bases between. The V gene's germline CDR1 is SQVTM and CDR2 ANQGSEA. DNA of the CDR3: TGCAGCGTGGGGGGGGACGGCGATGGCTACACCTTC. Its translation is CSVGGDGDGYTF.

This clonotype has only a few counts. This chain joins TRBV7-9 and TRBJ2-3, with 7 nucleotides matching TRBD2. Germline V gene data show CDR1 as SEHNR and CDR2 as FQNEAQ (reference sequence). The junction had 8 bases not matched to a gene; V was cut back by 5 bases and J by 6 bases. This CDR3 has 14 residues. The DNA for the CDR3 is TGTGCCAGCAGCAAAAGCGGGGCGAGCGATACGCAGTATTTT. Translated, it gives CASSKSGASDTQYF.

This clonotype was observed a few times. The chain combines TRBV27 with TRBJ1-2; D gene uncertain. V lost 5 bases, J lost 3 bases, and 10 bases lay in between. CDR3 length: 13 residues. Looked up from germline, CDR1 is MNHEY and CDR2 is SMNVEV (reference sequence). The CDR3 spells CASSTLRHYGYTF. The DNA for the CDR3 is TGTGCCAGCAGTACCCTAAGGCACTATGGCTACACCTTC.

There are many counts of this clonotype. The V call is TRBV5-1, the J call TRBJ2-1; D is ambiguous. The germline gives CDR1 SGHRS, CDR2 YFSETQ. The V end lost 5 bases, the J end lost 1 base, and 10 bases lay between the germline ends. The length of the CDR3 is 14 residues. DNA for the CDR3: TGCGCCAGCAGGGTTGGCCAGTCCTACAATGAGCAGTTCTTC. Protein: CASRVGQSYNEQFF.

The chain employs TRBV11-2 and TRBJ2-2, with 10 bases lining up with TRBD2. CDR1 SGHAT and CDR2 FQNNGV come from the germline V gene. The CDR3 runs to 16 residues. V lost 6 bases to trimming and J lost 6 bases; unmatched junction nucleotides: 10. The chain's CDR3 is CASRPLAGVFSGELFF. CDR3 bases: TGTGCCAGCAGACCCCTAGCGGGGGTGTTCTCCGGGGAGCTGTTTTTT. The full variable domain, in which reference TRBV11-2 and TRBJ2-2 provide the parts outside the CDR3, is EAGVAQSPRYKIIEKRQSVAFWCNPISGHATLYWYQQILGQGPKLLIQFQNNGVVDDSQLPKDRFSAERLKGVDSTLKIQPAKLEDSAVYLCASRPLAGVFSGELFFGEGSRLTVL.

This clonotype was seen more than once but under ten times. The genes are TRBV7-9 and TRBJ2-1; 9 bases agree with TRBD1. The germline V gene encodes CDR1 SEHNR and CDR2 FQNEAQ (reference sequence). CDR3 length equals 15 residues. J gave up 8 bases and V 4 bases, and 9 bases lay outside the gene matches. The CDR3 nucleotides are TGTGCCAGCAGCTCCCCCGGGACAGGGCTACATGAGCAGTTCTTC. Its protein is CASSSPGTGLHEQFF.

The chain couples TRBV27 to TRBJ1-2; D gene unclear. Deletions cut 1 base from V and 7 bases from J, with 13 bases between. Germline assignment: CDR1 MNHEY and CDR2 SMNVEV (reference sequence). This CDR3 is 14 amino acids long. The CDR3 is CASSLFAGAFGYTF. CDR3 sequence (DNA): TGTGCCAGCAGTTTATTTGCAGGAGCATTTGGCTACACCTTC.

This clonotype was counted only a few times. J is TRBJ2-3 and V is TRBV27; D is perhaps TRBD2 (5 bases). The CDR3 contains 16 residues. Trimming took off 6 bases at V and 0 bases at J, with 16 bases between the two ends. From germline, CDR1 is MNHEY and CDR2 SMNVEV (reference sequence). The CDR3 DNA reads as TGTGCCAGCAGCGCGGAGCGGTACACTAGCACAGATACGCAGTATTTT. Translated: CASSAERYTSTDTQYF.

In DNA form, the CDR3 reads TGCGCCAGCAGCCAAGGGAGAGGGGTGGCTAACTATGGCTACACCTTC. Translating gives CASSQGRGVANYGYTF. The rearrangement uses TRBV4-3 and TRBJ1-2, with a weak D call TRBD1 (5 bases). Between the trimmed V and J ends, which lost 1 base and 0 bases, there was a span of 12 bases. From germline, CDR1 is LGHNA and CDR2 YSLEER. This CDR3 contains 16 residues.

This chain links TRBV4-2 with TRBJ2-7; 9 nucleotides agree with TRBD1. The V gene's germline CDR1 is LGHNA and CDR2 YNFKEQ. The trim removed 5 bases at V and 4 bases at J, leaving 6 bases unmatched. The CDR3 contains 14 residues. For the CDR3, the DNA is TGTGCCAGCAGCAGGGGACAGGGTAATTACGAGCAGTACTTC. Translated: CASSRGQGNYEQYF.

The table lists this clonotype with a few counts. V and J are TRBV18 and TRBJ2-1; D remains ambiguous. Germline-derived CDR1 and CDR2 are KGHSH and LQKENI. The CDR3 runs 17 residues. V was clipped by 3 bases and J by 0 bases, with 15 bases between them. CDR3 bases: TGTGCCAGCTCACCCCCGGGTGTTATGAGCTCCTACAATGAGCAGTTCTTC. This codes for CASSPPGVMSSYNEQFF.

The rearrangement joins TRBV29-1 to TRBJ1-6; D not resolved. Germline V gene data show CDR1 as SQVTM and CDR2 as ANQGSEA. Trimming stripped 4 bases from V and 5 bases from J, with 3 bases between. CDR3 length equals 11 residues. The CDR3 coding sequence is TGCAGCGTTGGGCATAATTCACCCCTCCACTTT. Protein: CSVGHNSPLHF. Combining the CDR3 with reference TRBV29-1 and TRBJ1-6 gives the whole variable domain SAVISQKPSRDICQRGTSLTIQCQVDSQVTMMFWYRQQPGQSLTLIATANQGSEATYESGFVIDKFPISRPNLTFSTLTVSNMSPEDSSIYLCSVGHNSPLHFGNGTRLTVT.

This clonotype was counted between two and nine times. The gene calls are TRBV4-1 and TRBJ2-2, with a possible D match to TRBD2 (5 bases). The CDR3 consists of 15 residues. V shed 3 bases and J shed 3 bases, with 11 bases lying between them. Germline V gene lookup returns CDR1 MGHRA and CDR2 YSYEKL. The CDR3 is CASSQIRGHTGELFF. The CDR3 DNA is TGCGCCAGCAGCCAGATCAGAGGGCACACCGGGGAGCTGTTTTTT.

This chain connects TRBV12-3 or TRBV12-4 to TRBJ2-2; 9 positions agree with TRBD1. Losses at the gene ends were 6 bases for V and 8 bases for J; bases not matched to a gene: 7. This CDR3 comprises 14 residues. CDR3 sequence (DNA): TGTGCCAGCAGGCCGGGACAGGGTTTTGGGGAGCTGTTTTTT. Its translation: CASRPGQGFGELFF.

This clonotype was picked up a small number of times. V usage is TRBV27 and J usage is TRBJ1-1; D possibly corresponds to TRBD1 (5 bases). The length of the CDR3 is 14 residues. Trimming left V 6 bases short and J 2 bases short, with 13 bases between. CDR1 and CDR2 from the germline V gene are MNHEY and SMNVEV (reference sequence). This CDR3 is CASRVGTANTEAFF. CDR3 coding DNA: TGTGCCAGCAGGGTCGGGACCGCAAACACTGAAGCTTTCTTT.